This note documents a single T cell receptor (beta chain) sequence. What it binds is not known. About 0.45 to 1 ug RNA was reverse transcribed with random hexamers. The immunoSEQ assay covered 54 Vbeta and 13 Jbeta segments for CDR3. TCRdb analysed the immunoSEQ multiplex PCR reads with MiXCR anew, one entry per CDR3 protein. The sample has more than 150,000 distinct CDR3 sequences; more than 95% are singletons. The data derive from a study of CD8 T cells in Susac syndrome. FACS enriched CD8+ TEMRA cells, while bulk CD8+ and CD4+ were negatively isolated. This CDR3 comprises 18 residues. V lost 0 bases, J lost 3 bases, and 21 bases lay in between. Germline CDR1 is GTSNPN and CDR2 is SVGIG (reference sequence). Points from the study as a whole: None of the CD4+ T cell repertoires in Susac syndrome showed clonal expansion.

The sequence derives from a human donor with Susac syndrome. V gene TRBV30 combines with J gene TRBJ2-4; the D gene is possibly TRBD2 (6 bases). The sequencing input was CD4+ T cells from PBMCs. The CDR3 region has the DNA TGTGCCTGGAGTGTATATAGCGGTACCTTCCTAGGCAAAAACATTCAGTACTTC. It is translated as CAWSVYSGTFLGKNIQYF.